Presented here are 27 T cell receptor beta chains from one specimen sequenced in a study of shared clonotypes between healthy human individuals. This table comes from immunoSEQ multiplex PCR, and its TCRdb copy is limited to in-frame clones, with some not included. This table holds a few hundred thousand clones, 50% to 75% found once. Sample: memory CD4+ T cells sorted from blood. Subset: CD45RA-negative fraction. Receptor source: a man aged 25 to 40 in good health.

This clone was detected ten times or more. The chain links TRBV6-4 to TRBJ2-3, with 11 bases aligning to TRBD2. The CDR3 runs to 16 residues. V shed 2 bases and J 2 bases; nucleotides not matched to a gene: 3. CDR1 and CDR2 (germline): MRHNA, SNTAGT. CDR3 nucleotide sequence: TGTGCCAGCAGTGACAAGACTAGCGGGGACACAGATACGCAGTATTTT. Residues: CASSDKTSGDTDTQYF.

This clone turned up a few times. This sequence joins TRBV25-1 and TRBJ2-1, with TRBD2 matching over 7 bases. Germline V lookup: CDR1 MGHDK, CDR2 SYGVNS. The CDR3 consists of 17 residues. The junction had 16 bases not matched to a gene; V was cut back by 4 bases and J by 7 bases. The CDR3 nucleotides read TGTGCCAGCAGTGTCGCTGCCCCCACGACTAGCAGGAATGAGCAGTTCTTC. Residues: CASSVAAPTTSRNEQFF. The variable domain in full, with the rest retrieved from reference TRBV25-1 and TRBJ2-1, is EADIYQTPRYLVIGTGKKITLECSQTMGHDKMYWYQQDPGMELHLIHYSYGVNSTEKGDLSSESTVSRIRTEHFPLTLESARPSHTSQYLCASSVAAPTTSRNEQFFGPGTRLTVL.

The chain carries TRBV5-1 and TRBJ2-7; 7 bases are a match to TRBD1. Trimming cost V 4 bases and J 2 bases; bases outside gene matches: 6. The CDR3 totals 14 residues. CDR1 SGHRS and CDR2 YFSETQ come from the germline V gene. The CDR3 sequence is CASSPQGVTYEQYF. CDR3 nucleotide sequence: TGCGCCAGCAGCCCCCAGGGGGTTACCTACGAGCAGTACTTC.

The chain is built from TRBV6-4 and TRBJ2-7, with 8 bases aligning to TRBD1. The V segment lost 3 bases and the J segment 1 base; nucleotides outside the gene matches: 20. The CDR3 loop spans 20 amino acids. Per the germline V gene, CDR1 is MRHNA and CDR2 is SNTAGT. In DNA, the CDR3 is TGTGCCAGCAGTGAGGGGACCGGGGAAGACCGGGACAGGAGATCCTACGAGCAGTACTTC. Protein product: CASSEGTGEDRDRRSYEQYF.

Remarks on this clone: A read error is possible here, since a much larger clone lies one base away. The identical CDR3 is also encoded by other nucleotide sequences in the sample. The chain carries TRBV30 and TRBJ2-7; TRBD1 is a possible D gene (5 bases). Germline V gene lookup returns CDR1 GTSNPN and CDR2 SVGIG (reference sequence). The CDR3 consists of 13 residues. V was clipped by 0 bases and J by 2 bases, with 8 bases between them. The CDR3 reads CAWSVTGPYEQYF. The CDR3 nucleotides read TGTGCCTGGAGTGTTACAGGACCCTACGAGCAGTACTTC.

The J gene is TRBJ2-1, the V gene TRBV13, with D perhaps matching TRBD2 (5 bases). The CDR3 totals 19 residues. V was cut by 5 bases and J by 1 base, with 24 bases left in between. The V gene's germline CDR1 is PRHDT and CDR2 FYEKMQ (reference sequence). The CDR3 loop is CASSPEVGAAIGSYNEQFF. In DNA, the CDR3 is TGTGCCAGCAGCCCCGAAGTTGGAGCGGCTATTGGGTCCTACAATGAGCAGTTCTTC. Full variable domain (outside the CDR3, taken from reference TRBV13 and TRBJ2-1): AAGVIQSPRHLIKEKRETATLKCYPIPRHDTVYWYQQGPGQDPQFLISFYEKMQSDKGSIPDRFSAQQFSDYHSELNMSSLELGDSALYFCASSPEVGAAIGSYNEQFFGPGTRLTVL.

The rearrangement links TRBV5-6 to TRBJ1-2; D is unclear. The CDR3 has 12 amino acids. Trimming left V 0 bases short and J 4 bases short, with 4 bases between. Germline loops: CDR1 SGHDT, CDR2 YYEEEE. The CDR3 loop reads CASSLAPYGYTF. The CDR3 DNA reads TGTGCCAGCAGCTTGGCCCCCTATGGCTACACCTTC. Full variable domain (rest looked up from reference TRBV5-6 and TRBJ1-2): DAGVTQSPTHLIKTRGQQVTLRCSPKSGHDTVSWYQQALGQGPQFIFQYYEEEERQRGNFPDRFSGHQFPNYSSELNVNALLLGDSALYLCASSLAPYGYTFGSGTRLTVV.

This sequence joins TRBV7-6 and TRBJ1-1; D is uncertain. The ends were cut back, 4 bases at V and 1 base at J, with 7 bases in the middle. This CDR3 has 13 residues. From germline, CDR1 is SGHVS and CDR2 FNYEAQ. The CDR3 DNA reads TGTGCCAGCAGCTACCGTTCGAACACTGAAGCTTTCTTT. It specifies CASSYRSNTEAFF.

This clone came up once. V is TRBV18 and J is TRBJ2-1; 8 bases match TRBD2. CDR3 length: 14 amino acids. V was clipped by 3 bases and J by 8 bases; unmatched bases: 6. Germline V CDR1 and CDR2: KGHSH, LQKENI. Here the CDR3 reads CASSPQTGGDEQFF. CDR3 nucleotides: TGTGCCAGCTCACCTCAGACGGGAGGGGATGAGCAGTTCTTC.

This sequence joins TRBV6-4 and TRBJ2-3; TRBD2 might be the D (6 bases). CDR3 length: 15 amino acids. From germline, CDR1 is MRHNA and CDR2 SNTAGT. V was clipped by 10 bases and J by 4 bases, with 21 bases between them. In DNA, the CDR3 is TGTGCCATATCTTTGTGGGGAGGAGGGGCAGATACGCAGTATTTT. Its protein is CAISLWGGGADTQYF.

The gene calls are TRBV5-4 and TRBJ2-2, with 10 bases that match TRBD2. Germline-derived CDR1 and CDR2 are SGHNT and YYREEE (reference sequence). This CDR3 region has 17 residues. Unmatched junction bases numbered 11, after V lost 3 bases and J lost 6 bases. CDR3 DNA sequence: TGTGCCAGCAGCTGGGCGTTGGCTAGCGGGGGACCCGGGGAGCTGTTTTTT. As protein: CASSWALASGGPGELFF.

The J gene is TRBJ2-3, the V gene TRBV6-1; a weak D match, TRBD1 (6 bases). V lost 1 base and J 6 bases, leaving 14 bases between the germline ends. Germline V gene sequence: CDR1 MNHNS, CDR2 SASEGT. The CDR3 runs to 15 residues. The DNA for the CDR3 is TGTGCCAGCAGTGAAGTGGGACACGTAGCGGATACGCAGTATTTT. Translating gives CASSEVGHVADTQYF.

This rearrangement joins TRBV5-5 to TRBJ2-1, with 12 bases that match TRBD2. Germline V gene data show CDR1 as SGHKS and CDR2 as YYEKEE (reference sequence). V lost 4 bases and J lost 4; bases outside the gene matches: 3. The CDR3 has 15 residues. The CDR3 loop is CASSKTSGSYNEQFF. DNA for the CDR3: TGTGCCAGCAGCAAGACTAGCGGGAGTTACAATGAGCAGTTCTTC.

The chain uses TRBV27 and TRBJ2-7; D tentatively fits TRBD1 or TRBD2 (6 bases each). Germline values: CDR1 MNHEY, CDR2 SMNVEV (reference sequence). The CDR3 is 14 residues long. Trimming pared 3 bases from V and 5 bases from J, leaving 14 bases between. CDR3 DNA: TGTGCCAGCAGTTTTAGGGGGAGGAGCGACGAGCAGTACTTC. This translates into CASSFRGRSDEQYF.

Ten or more counts support this clone. In DNA, the CDR3 is TGTGCCAGTAGTATTCGGAGGAACACCGGGGAGCTGTTTTTT. Translating gives CASSIRRNTGELFF. This sequence joins TRBV19 and TRBJ2-2; D unresolved. Trimming stripped 3 bases from V and 1 base from J, with 6 bases between. Germline V CDR1 and CDR2: LNHDA, SQIVND (reference sequence). This CDR3 comprises 14 residues.

This chain uses TRBV11-2 with TRBJ2-5; D is undetermined. The CDR3 spans 13 residues. V was shortened by 6 bases and J by 2 bases, with 10 bases between the two germline ends. CDR1 is SGHAT, CDR2 FQNNGV, per germline. The CDR3 DNA reads as TGTGCCAGCAGACATATGAGACAAGAGACCCAGTACTTC. It yields the protein CASRHMRQETQYF.

Ten or more counts support this clone. This chain links TRBV7-9 with TRBJ1-1, with 7 bases lining up with TRBD1. This CDR3 contains 15 residues. V dropped 5 bases and J dropped 2; count of bases not matched to a gene: 8. Germline loops: CDR1 SEHNR, CDR2 FQNEAQ (reference sequence). The CDR3 DNA reads as TGTGCCAGCAGCGTACGGGACAGCCTTAACACTGAAGCTTTCTTT. Amino acid sequence: CASSVRDSLNTEAFF.

This clone appeared a few times. CDR3 coding DNA: TGTGCCAGCAGCGTAGGGTTTCTGGACTACGAGCAGTACTTC. Its protein product is CASSVGFLDYEQYF. The chain combines TRBV6-1 with TRBJ2-7; no reliable D call. Trimming took off 6 bases at V and 3 bases at J, with 15 bases between the two ends. The CDR3 runs to 14 residues. Germline CDR1 MNHNS, CDR2 SASEGT.

The rearrangement joins TRBV7-3 to TRBJ2-2; D ambiguous. This CDR3 has 15 residues. Germline V CDR1 and CDR2: SGHTA, FQGTGA. The germline V and J ends were trimmed by 5 bases and 1 base, with 11 bases remaining between them. The CDR3 is CASSQRVGNTGELFF. CDR3 bases: TGTGCCAGCAGCCAAAGGGTCGGGAACACCGGGGAGCTGTTTTTT. The full variable domain, in which reference TRBV7-3 and TRBJ2-2 provide the parts outside the CDR3, is GAGVSQTPSNKVTEKGKYVELRCDPISGHTALYWYRQSLGQGPEFLIYFQGTGAADDSGLPNDRFFAVRPEGSVSTLKIQRTERGDSAVYLCASSQRVGNTGELFFGEGSRLTVL.

The chain couples TRBV10-2 to TRBJ2-6; 9 bases match TRBD2. CDR1 and CDR2 from the germline V gene are WSHSY and SAAADI. V was clipped by 6 bases and J by 1 base; unmatched bases: 16. The CDR3 runs 20 residues. The CDR3 reads CASSGGEASGKLSGANVLTF. CDR3 sequence (DNA): TGCGCCAGCAGCGGAGGGGAGGCTAGCGGGAAACTTTCTGGGGCCAACGTCCTGACTTTC.

This clone has a handful of counts. This sequence joins TRBV6-1 and TRBJ1-2; TRBD1 matches at 8 bases. The V and J ends lost 5 bases and 5 bases, in that order; junction bases with no gene match: 1. Per germline, CDR1 MNHNS and CDR2 SASEGT. This CDR3 region has 12 residues. The CDR3 DNA is TGTGCCAGCAGTCGGACAGGGTATGGCTACACCTTC. It is translated as CASSRTGYGYTF.

The J gene is TRBJ2-7, the V gene TRBV5-4; D not resolved. CDR1 is SGHNT and CDR2 is YYREEE in the germline V gene (reference sequence). The V and J ends lost 3 bases and 6 bases respectively, with 10 bases between them. This CDR3 region has 12 residues. CDR3 residues: CASSSDRLEQYF. CDR3 coding DNA: TGTGCCAGCAGCTCAGATCGACTCGAGCAGTACTTC. Variable domain in full (rest from reference TRBV5-4 and TRBJ2-7): ETGVTQSPTHLIKTRGQQVTLRCSSQSGHNTVSWYQQALGQGPQFIFQYYREEENGRGNFPPRFSGLQFPNYSSELNVNALELDDSALYLCASSSDRLEQYFGPGTRLTVT.

The chain recombines TRBV6-6 with TRBJ2-7, with 11 positions matching TRBD1. This CDR3 comprises 15 residues. The germline CDR1 and CDR2 sequences are MNHNY and SVGAGI (reference sequence). The trim removed 3 bases at V and 10 bases at J, leaving 11 bases unmatched. The CDR3 region has the DNA TGTGCCAGCAGTTATCGGGACAGGGGGGGCCTCGGTCAGTACTTC. It translates to CASSYRDRGGLGQYF.

CDR3 amino acids: CASSFGLAGGTSTDTQYF. DNA of the CDR3: TGTGCCAGCAGCTTCGGACTAGCGGGGGGAACTAGCACAGATACGCAGTATTTT. The V and J genes are TRBV7-6 and TRBJ2-3; TRBD2 agrees at 14 bases. Germline loops: CDR1 SGHVS, CDR2 FNYEAQ. V shed 3 bases, J shed 0 bases, and the junction held 5 bases outside the gene matches. The CDR3 consists of 18 residues.

The chain has TRBV28 and TRBJ1-5, with TRBD1 matching over 7 bases. The CDR3 sequence is 15 residues long. After removal of 4 bases from V and 5 bases from J, the junction contained 8 bases not matched to a gene. Germline-derived CDR1 and CDR2 are MDHEN and SYDVKM. CDR3 protein: CASSSPQGGDQPQHF. The CDR3 region has the DNA TGTGCCAGCAGTTCCCCCCAGGGGGGGGATCAGCCCCAGCATTTT.

The J gene is TRBJ1-3, the V gene TRBV29-1; D gene uncertain. The CDR3 contains 12 residues. Germline CDR1 is SQVTM and CDR2 is ANQGSEA. V was shortened by 7 bases and J by 4 bases, with 11 bases between the two germline ends. This CDR3 is CSGLDPGNTIYF. Written as DNA, the CDR3 is TGCAGCGGCCTTGATCCAGGAAACACCATATATTTT.

The chain combines TRBV10-2 with TRBJ1-3; possibly TRBD1 for D (6 bases). The germline V and J ends were trimmed by 8 bases and 5 bases, with 19 bases remaining between them. CDR3 length equals 15 residues. Germline values: CDR1 WSHSY, CDR2 SAAADI. The CDR3 DNA reads TGCGCCAGCTTCCCAAACCGGGACAAAAGAAACACCATATATTTT. Translating it yields CASFPNRDKRNTIYF.